This entry is about one T cell receptor (beta chain). Libraries were prepared by immunoSEQ multiplex PCR; TCRdb keeps only in-frame clonotypes and omits some of them. The sample records 60,000 or so clones, approximately 75% being singletons. This sample is part of a study of blood T cell repertoires in COVID-19. Study at large: Sources were T cells, B-cell-depleted T cells, or PBMCs; the material itself was cDNA or gDNA.

V shed 4 bases and J shed 5 bases, with 9 bases lying between them. The CDR3 covers 13 residues. Germline CDR1 reads LNHNV; CDR2 reads YYDKDF (reference sequence). The V call is TRBV15, the J call TRBJ1-5, with D tentatively TRBD1 (5 bases). The receptor comes from a man older than 75 with acute or convalescent COVID-19. Input material: peripheral blood. The CDR3 DNA reads as TGTGCCACCAGCAAAGGGGAACATCAGCCCCAGCATTTT. It encodes CATSKGEHQPQHF.